These 11 T cell receptor beta chains originate from one sample sequenced in a study of vaccination effects on CD4 cells after COVID-19. Their cognate antigens are unknown. Assay: immunoSEQ multiplex PCR; the TCRdb copy retains only in-frame clones and omits some. The sample consists of about 35,000 clones, around 80% of them appearing once. CD4+ T cells specific for antigen were expanded with viral peptide pools by the ViraFEST assay before sequencing. With around ten days of culture completed, CD4+ T cells were isolated. Either the mRNA-1273 or the BNT162b2 vaccine was given to participants as two doses. Material: CD4+ T cells from PBMCs cultured with HCoV-NL63 spike peptides, obtained after COVID-19 vaccination. These receptors were taken from a human donor who received a COVID-19 vaccine. Some clones in this sample may be carry-over from other donors' samples.

The chain links TRBV28 to TRBJ1-2; TRBD1 might be the D (6 bases). The ends were cut back, 2 bases at V and 1 base at J, with 8 bases in the middle. CDR1 MDHEN and CDR2 SYDVKM come from the germline V gene. This CDR3 has 14 amino acids. The CDR3 DNA reads as TGTGCCAGCAGTTTAACAGGGTTTAACTATGGCTACACCTTC. Encoded protein: CASSLTGFNYGYTF.

This clone has a single count. This rearrangement joins TRBV18 to TRBJ1-4; D not resolved. Germline CDR1 and CDR2: KGHSH and LQKENI. V lost 2 bases and J 5 bases, leaving 6 bases between the germline ends. The CDR3 spans 13 residues. The CDR3 DNA reads TGTGCCAGCTCACCAGCGTCGAATGAAAAACTGTTTTTT. Amino acids: CASSPASNEKLFF.

The rearrangement links TRBV28 to TRBJ1-5, with 9 bases aligning to TRBD1. Losses at the gene ends were 5 bases for V and 6 bases for J; bases not matched to a gene: 11. Germline CDR1 is MDHEN and CDR2 is SYDVKM. The CDR3 totals 16 residues. The CDR3 DNA reads TGTGCCAGCAGTACGAGGACAGGGGAAGAGGGTCAGCCCCAGCATTTT. As protein: CASSTRTGEEGQPQHF. Full variable domain (missing parts from reference TRBV28 and TRBJ1-5): DVKVTQSSRYLVKRTGEKVFLECVQDMDHENMFWYRQDPGLGLRLIYFSYDVKMKEKGDIPEGYSVSREKKERFSLILESASTNQTSMYLCASSTRTGEEGQPQHFGDGTRLSIL.

The chain has TRBV20-1 and TRBJ1-3; D is possibly TRBD1 (5 bases). The CDR3 spans 15 residues. V was clipped by 3 bases and J by 2 bases, with 14 bases between them. From germline, CDR1 is DFQATT and CDR2 SNEGSKA (reference sequence). The DNA for the CDR3 is TGCAGTGCTAGTTTTGGGGCTATCGCTGGAAACACCATATATTTT. This encodes CSASFGAIAGNTIYF.

The J gene is TRBJ1-1, the V gene TRBV18; 9 bases align to TRBD1. The J segment lost 2 bases and the V segment lost 2 bases, leaving 6 bases of the junction unmatched. Germline values: CDR1 KGHSH, CDR2 LQKENI. The CDR3 covers 16 residues. The CDR3 loop is CASSPFLGQGNTEAFF. CDR3 in DNA: TGTGCCAGCTCACCATTCTTGGGACAGGGTAACACTGAAGCTTTCTTT.

V and J are TRBV29-1 and TRBJ2-3; D may be TRBD1 (6 bases). Germline V CDR1 and CDR2: SQVTM, ANQGSEA. This CDR3 contains 16 residues. V lost 5 bases and J 0 bases, leaving 18 bases between the germline ends. CDR3 coding DNA: TGCAGCGTTCGTAGTCGCCGGGACATAAGCACAGATACGCAGTATTTT. Amino acids: CSVRSRRDISTDTQYF.

J is TRBJ1-2 and V is TRBV7-2; no clear D. V was cut by 2 bases and J by 8 bases, with 15 bases left in between. CDR1 and CDR2 (germline): SGHTA, FQGNSA. CDR3 length: 14 amino acids. The CDR3 DNA is TGTGCCAGCAGCTTAATTGGGAGCAGAGCCGGCTACACCTTC. It codes for CASSLIGSRAGYTF.

The chain uses TRBV2 and TRBJ1-6; D is unclear. Germline CDR1 SNHLY, CDR2 FYNNEI. V lost 5 bases and J lost 5, with 4 bases in between. CDR3 length: 12 residues. The CDR3 DNA reads as TGTGCCAGCAGTCTAGATAATTCACCCCTCCACTTT. Protein product: CASSLDNSPLHF. The full variable domain, with the rest looked up from reference TRBV2 and TRBJ1-6, is EPEVTQTPSHQVTQMGQEVILRCVPISNHLYFYWYRQILGQKVEFLVSFYNNEISEKSEIFDDQFSVERPDGSNFTLKIRSTKLEDSAMYFCASSLDNSPLHFGNGTRLTVT.

V is TRBV2 and J is TRBJ1-1, with unresolved D. The CDR3 spans 10 residues. The V end lost 6 bases, the J end lost 10 bases, and 9 bases lay between the germline ends. Germline V CDR1 and CDR2: SNHLY, FYNNEI. The CDR3 loop reads CASSGKGAFF. The CDR3 coding sequence is TGTGCCAGCAGCGGTAAAGGAGCTTTCTTT.

The chain links TRBV19 to TRBJ1-5, with D perhaps matching TRBD1 (6 bases). From germline, CDR1 is LNHDA and CDR2 SQIVND (reference sequence). The V and J ends lost 7 bases and 6 bases respectively, with 16 bases between them. CDR3 length: 14 residues. The CDR3 DNA sequence: TGTGCCAGTACCGATATCACAGGGACTCAGCCCCAGCATTTT. Its protein is CASTDITGTQPQHF.

The rearrangement links TRBV30 to TRBJ1-2; no definite D call. CDR3 length equals 14 residues. Deletions cut 2 bases from V and 3 bases from J, with 13 bases between. CDR1 is GTSNPN, CDR2 SVGIG, per germline (reference sequence). This chain's CDR3 is CAWSKEGRHYGYTF. In DNA, the CDR3 is TGTGCCTGGAGTAAAGAGGGCCGCCACTATGGCTACACCTTC.